This T cell receptor beta chain emerged from a study of T cell repertoires in cytomegalovirus infection (dated by TCRdb to the late 2010s). For context, the study as a whole: The peptide stimulations were aimed at well-studied HLA-B-restricted epitopes as well as recently identified HLA-C-restricted CMV epitopes, whose presentation resists viral immunomodulation. The HLA type of each donor mattered for the analysis, because public TCR beta signatures pointed to carriage of CMV infection along with the matching HLA type. Results and caveats for the whole study, not just this receptor: In the ex vivo response, HLA-C-restricted CMV-specific TCR beta clonotypes were dominant, and in two of eight donors the single most frequent clonotype came from this HLA-C-restricted group. In both this cohort and an independent cohort of more than 350 donors, the cumulative frequency of public TCR beta family members distinguished carriers of CMV infection plus the relevant HLA type.

Taken from the germline V gene (reference sequence), the CDR1 and CDR2 loops are LNHDA and SQIVND. The CDR3 sequence holds 13 residues, the cysteine and phenylalanine included. The sequence is cut down to CDR3 DNA, 39 bases in frame from base 1. At the junction V is shortened by 3 bases and J by 6 bases, with 9 bases in between. Sequenced using an Illumina HiSeq 1500. The public reads were reanalyzed by TCRdb: fastp trimming at Q25, MiXCR alignment, in-frame beta chains only. When rows share a CDR3 protein, they turn into one entry using the most common DNA and genes. This sample is represented by around 360,000 distinct CDR3 sequences; roughly 34% of them were singletons. The top ten clones comprise 13% of the sample. This sample's treatment or condition label indicates: in vitro stimulation with specific CMV peptide epitopes to enrich CMV-specific T cells. As concerns this clonotype: Its antigen is not yet known. The sample holds no much larger clone one base away, and base qualities are not on file.

The clonotype originates from a human donor in good health (CMV status not recorded). Some clones in this sample may be carry-over from other donors' samples. The chain joins TRBV19 to TRBJ2-1, with the D segment identity uncertain. Sequencing was performed on cultured PBMCs, taken from culture after CMV antigen stimulation. The CDR3 sequence is CASSIGPANEQFF. The base sequence is TGTGCCAGTAGTATTGGGCCGGCCAATGAGCAGTTCTTC.